This is a list of T cell receptor beta chains from one sample in a study of early T cells in non-severe SARS-CoV-2 infection. Each CDR3 protein gets one entry after TCRdb re-called the 5' RACE reads with MiXCR. Found here are around 37,000 distinct CDR3 sequences, about 9.9% of them singletons; the top ten hold approximately 13%. Sequences were obtained from whole blood. The receptors shown here come from an adult who was a healthcare worker with PCR-confirmed SARS-CoV-2 infection or an uninfected control (not recorded which). CDR3s include the opening cysteine and the closing phenylalanine or tryptophan. D genes are given only for firm matches. Size values are once, few and many counts, or a class for expanded clones, and some rows have none.

d_call | j_call | clone_size | v_call | cdr3_nt | cdr3_aa
- | TRBJ1-4 | - | TRBV2 | TGTGCCAGCAGTGACTTTCTGGGGGCGTCAAATGAAAAACTGTTTTTT | CASSDFLGASNEKLFF
- | TRBJ2-4 | many | TRBV5-6 | TGTGCCAGCAGCTTGGTTGGGGGATTTGGCAAAAACATTCAGTACTTC | CASSLVGGFGKNIQYF
- | TRBJ2-1 | - | TRBV5-1 | TGCGCCAGCAGCTTGTTCCGGGAGGAGCAGTTCTTC | CASSLFREEQFF
TRBD1 | TRBJ2-2 | many | TRBV6-5 | TGTGCCAGCAGTTACAAGACAGGGATCGGTACCGGGGAGCTGTTTTTT | CASSYKTGIGTGELFF
TRBD2 | TRBJ2-3 | - | TRBV29-1 | TGCAGCGTTGTCGGGCCCGGGGGGGAAGATACGCAGTATTTT | CSVVGPGGEDTQYF
- | TRBJ1-2 | many | TRBV7-9 | TGTGCCAGCAGCTTGGGGGACACAGTTGACTATGGCTACACCTTC | CASSLGDTVDYGYTF
- | TRBJ2-7 | many | TRBV29-1 | TGCAGCGTTGCTCACAGGGCCTACGAGCAGTACTTC | CSVAHRAYEQYF
- | TRBJ1-3 | many | TRBV12-3/TRBV12-4 | TGTGCCAGCAGTTTTGTAAGGCCCAACCGACCGGGAAACACCATATATTTT | CASSFVRPNRPGNTIYF
- | TRBJ1-5 | many | TRBV19 | TGTGCCAGTAGCACCTCCCCTAACAGGGACAATCAGCCCCAGCATTTT | CASSTSPNRDNQPQHF
TRBD1 | TRBJ1-2 | - | TRBV12-3/TRBV12-4 | TGTGCCAGCAGCCTGGGGACAGGCAACTATGGCTACACCTTC | CASSLGTGNYGYTF
TRBD2 | TRBJ2-7 | few | TRBV18 | TGTGCCAGCTCACCCTTGCTAGCGGGGGAGTACGAGCAGTACTTC | CASSPLLAGEYEQYF
- | TRBJ1-5 | - | TRBV19 | TGTGCCAGTAGCACGGACTCGGGCAATCAGCCCCAGCATTTT | CASSTDSGNQPQHF
TRBD2 | TRBJ2-7 | - | TRBV10-1 | TGCGCCAGCAGGGGCGGGGGAATAGGATTCGGGCAGTACTTC | CASRGGGIGFGQYF
TRBD2 | TRBJ2-5 | many | TRBV20-1 | TGCAGTGCTACCCCGGGACTAGCGGGGGCCGGCCAAGAGACCCAGTACTTC | CSATPGLAGAGQETQYF